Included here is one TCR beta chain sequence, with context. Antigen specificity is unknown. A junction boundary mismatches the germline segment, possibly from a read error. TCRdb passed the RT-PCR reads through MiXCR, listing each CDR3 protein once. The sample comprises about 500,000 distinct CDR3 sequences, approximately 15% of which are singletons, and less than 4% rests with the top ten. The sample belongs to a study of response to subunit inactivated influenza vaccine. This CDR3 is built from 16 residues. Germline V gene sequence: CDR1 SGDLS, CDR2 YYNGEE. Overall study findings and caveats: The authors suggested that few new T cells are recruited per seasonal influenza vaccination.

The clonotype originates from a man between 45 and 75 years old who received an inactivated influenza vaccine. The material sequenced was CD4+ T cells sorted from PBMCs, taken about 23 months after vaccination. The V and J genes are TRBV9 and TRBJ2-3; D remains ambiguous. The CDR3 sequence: CASTTTGLRSTDTQYF. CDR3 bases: TGTGCCAGCACCACCACCGGCTTACGGAGCACAGATACTCAGTATTTT. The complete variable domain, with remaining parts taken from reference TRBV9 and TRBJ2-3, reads DSGVTQTPKHLITATGQRVTLRCSPRSGDLSVYWYQQSLDQGLQFLIQYYNGEERAKGNILERFSAQQFPDLHSELNLSSLELGDSALYFCASTTTGLRSTDTQYFGPGTRLTVL.